The entry that follows covers one T cell receptor (beta chain) sequence. Its antigen is currently unknown. The sample is drawn from a study of post-analysis software for immune sequencing data. The germline V gene encodes CDR1 SGHTA and CDR2 FQGNSA. The CDR3 covers 15 residues. Trimming pared 2 bases from V and 2 bases from J, leaving 10 bases between. The authors incorporated unique molecular identifiers into the TCR beta cDNA libraries. MiXCR was run by TCRdb on the PCR reads, yielding one entry per CDR3 protein. The data contain about 380,000 distinct CDR3 sequences, roughly 35% of them singletons. Study conclusions and caveats: Controls showed lower frequencies than patients for roughly five TRBV segments, and TRBV5-6, TRBV5-1 and TRBV20-1 were among these.

Sequencing used blood. The sequence was collected from a girl aged 10-17 years with multiple sclerosis. The chain is built from TRBV7-2 and TRBJ1-5; no clear D. The CDR3: CASSLSTGGNQPQHF. DNA of the CDR3: TGTGCCAGCAGCTTAAGTACCGGAGGCAATCAGCCCCAGCATTTT.